The 29 T cell receptor beta chains below all came from one sample that was sequenced in a study of shared clonotypes between healthy human individuals. Sequenced by immunoSEQ multiplex PCR; TCRdb stores in-frame clones only, minus some. The sample contains over 300,000 clones, roughly 84% of which appear only once. Sequencing was done on a sample of memory CD8+ T cells sorted from blood. The sample's subset: CD45RO+ cells pooled with CCR7-negative TemRA cells. The receptor source for this set is a man aged 18 to 30 in good health.

The rearrangement uses TRBV7-9 and TRBJ2-1, with TRBD2 matching over 10 bases. The CDR3 consists of 16 residues. V gave up 5 bases and J gave up 5 bases; unmatched junction bases: 9. CDR1 is SEHNR, CDR2 FQNEAQ, per germline (reference sequence). The CDR3 loop is CASSPSYGLADNEQFF. The CDR3 DNA reads as TGTGCCAGCAGCCCGAGTTACGGACTAGCGGACAATGAGCAGTTCTTC.

In this sample, this clone turned up once. The V and J genes are TRBV7-8 and TRBJ2-2, with 10 bases aligning to TRBD2. The CDR3 runs to 17 residues. In germline, CDR1 is SGHVS, CDR2 FQNEAQ. The V gene end was trimmed by 5 bases and the J gene end by 6 bases; junction bases not matched to a gene: 12. Here the CDR3 reads CASSLRTSGTRSGELFF. CDR3 DNA sequence: TGTGCCAGCAGCCTCAGGACTAGCGGAACTAGATCCGGGGAGCTGTTTTTT.

This clone is a singleton in its sample. The chain links TRBV6-1 to TRBJ2-7; 9 positions agree with TRBD2. Germline V gene sequence: CDR1 MNHNS, CDR2 SASEGT. CDR3 size: 16 residues. J lost 4 bases, V lost 0 bases, and 7 bases had no gene match. DNA of the CDR3: TGTGCCAGCAGTGAAGCGCTTGCGGGAGGGCGGTACGAGCAGTACTTC. Protein sequence: CASSEALAGGRYEQYF.

The V call is TRBV7-9, the J call TRBJ1-1; 7 nucleotides align to TRBD1. V trimming: 5 bases; J trimming: 7 bases; junction bases outside the gene matches: 13. Germline CDR1 and CDR2: SEHNR and FQNEAQ (reference sequence). CDR3 length: 15 residues. CDR3 coding DNA: TGTGCCAGCAGCCTATTGGCATATAGGGGGCTTGAAGCTTTCTTT. Translated: CASSLLAYRGLEAFF.

A single count supports this clone. DNA of the CDR3: TGCGCCAGCAGGCGCGGTCCAGATTACGAGCAGTACTTC. Its protein product is CASRRGPDYEQYF. This chain connects TRBV4-1 to TRBJ2-7; D is unclear. This CDR3 is 13 amino acids long. Germline CDR1 reads MGHRA; CDR2 reads YSYEKL. Trimming took off 6 bases at V and 4 bases at J, with 13 bases between the two ends.

The V and J genes are TRBV28 and TRBJ2-2; TRBD2 agrees at 7 bases. The V gene end was trimmed by 6 bases and the J gene end by 6 bases; junction bases not matched to a gene: 10. The germline V gene encodes CDR1 MDHEN and CDR2 SYDVKM. The CDR3 has 15 residues. The CDR3 sequence is CASSILPRGAGELFF. The CDR3 nucleotides are TGTGCCAGCAGCATTCTCCCTCGGGGGGCCGGGGAGCTGTTTTTT. Together with reference TRBV28 and TRBJ2-2, the CDR3 gives the full variable domain: DVKVTQSSRYLVKRTGEKVFLECVQDMDHENMFWYRQDPGLGLRLIYFSYDVKMKEKGDIPEGYSVSREKKERFSLILESASTNQTSMYLCASSILPRGAGELFFGEGSRLTVL.

This sequence joins TRBV9 and TRBJ1-1, with 7 bases fitting TRBD1. There are 16 residues in the CDR3. After removal of 0 bases from V and 6 bases from J, the junction contained 11 bases not matched to a gene. The germline CDR1 and CDR2 sequences are SGDLS and YYNGEE. The CDR3 sequence: CASSVEGAVETSEAFF. The CDR3 DNA follows: TGTGCCAGCAGCGTAGAGGGGGCGGTTGAGACTTCTGAAGCTTTCTTT.

The chain employs TRBV25-1 and TRBJ1-2; D gene uncertain. The CDR3 is 13 amino acids. From germline, CDR1 is MGHDK and CDR2 SYGVNS. The V end lost 3 bases, the J end lost 6 bases, and 11 bases lay between the germline ends. CDR3 loop: CASSEGVWDGYTF. The CDR3, as DNA: TGTGCCAGCAGTGAGGGAGTATGGGATGGCTACACCTTC.

This rearrangement joins TRBV30 to TRBJ1-1, with D perhaps matching TRBD1 (5 bases). V lost 8 bases, J lost 0 bases, and 16 bases lay in between. Germline CDR1 GTSNPN, CDR2 SVGIG (reference sequence). The CDR3 length is 14 residues. For the CDR3, the DNA is TGTGCCACGTCGGGGCAGGCAATGAACACTGAAGCTTTCTTT. Its translation is CATSGQAMNTEAFF.

About this clone itself: The same CDR3 can be traced to other DNA sequences in this sample. This chain uses TRBV6-5 with TRBJ2-5; a weak D match, TRBD2 (5 bases). V lost 2 bases, J lost 2 bases, and 9 bases lay in between. The CDR3 runs 14 residues. The V gene's germline CDR1 is MNHEY and CDR2 SVGAGI. CDR3 sequence (DNA): TGTGCCAGCAGTTACCCCGGACTTCAAGAGACCCAGTACTTC. It codes for CASSYPGLQETQYF.

The V and J genes are TRBV30 and TRBJ1-2, with TRBD1 identical over 9 bases. Germline assignment: CDR1 GTSNPN and CDR2 SVGIG (reference sequence). The CDR3 has 17 residues. After removal of 0 bases from V and 2 bases from J, the junction contained 10 bases not matched to a gene. The CDR3 nucleotides are TGTGCCTGGAGTGTAGGGACAGGGCCACGGACGAACTATGGCTACACCTTC. Encoded protein: CAWSVGTGPRTNYGYTF.

The CDR3 sequence: CASSLAGEGQGARQYF. CDR3 DNA sequence: TGTGCCAGCAGCTTAGCGGGTGAAGGACAGGGGGCTCGGCAGTACTTC. The chain employs TRBV7-9 and TRBJ2-7; 11 nucleotides line up with TRBD1. The CDR3 loop spans 16 amino acids. V lost 0 bases to trimming and J lost 9 bases; unmatched junction nucleotides: 10. Per the germline V gene, CDR1 is SEHNR and CDR2 is FQNEAQ (reference sequence).

With regard to this clone: This sequence is one base from a far larger clone and is likely a read error. Other DNA sequences in this specimen translate into the identical CDR3. V is TRBV7-8 and J is TRBJ2-7; TRBD2 might be the D (5 bases). The CDR3 is 15 residues long. Looked up from germline, CDR1 is SGHVS and CDR2 is FQNEAQ. Trimming cost V 6 bases and J 1 base, with 16 bases left between them. CDR3 in amino acids: CASRIHGGPSYEQYF. CDR3 bases: TGTGCCAGCAGGATCCACGGAGGACCTTCCTACGAGCAGTACTTC. The full variable domain, completed using reference TRBV7-8 and TRBJ2-7, is GAGVSQSPRYKVAKRGQDVALRCDPISGHVSLFWYQQALGQGPEFLTYFQNEAQLDKSGLPSDRFFAERPEGSVSTLKIQRTQQEDSAVYLCASRIHGGPSYEQYFGPGTRLTVT.

This clone was detected ten times or more. This chain uses TRBV13 with TRBJ1-4, with no clear D. Germline V gene lookup returns CDR1 PRHDT and CDR2 FYEKMQ (reference sequence). V shed 6 bases and J shed 3 bases, with 14 bases lying between them. The CDR3 is 15 amino acids. The CDR3 reads CASRNRGFPNEKLFF. For the CDR3, the DNA is TGTGCCAGCAGAAATCGCGGGTTTCCTAATGAAAAACTGTTTTTT.

This clone was observed at least ten times. V gene TRBV19 combines with J gene TRBJ1-1; D might be TRBD1 (5 bases). V dropped 9 bases and J dropped 4 bases, with 15 bases sitting between them. The CDR3 totals 13 residues. From germline, CDR1 is LNHDA and CDR2 SQIVND (reference sequence). The CDR3 loop is CASFSGGSTEAFF. The CDR3 coding sequence is TGTGCCAGCTTTTCGGGGGGAAGCACTGAAGCTTTCTTT.

The V call is TRBV2, the J call TRBJ1-2; D possibly corresponds to TRBD1 (5 bases). This CDR3 has 11 residues. The V end lost 10 bases, the J end lost 6 bases, and 12 bases lay between the germline ends. The germline V gene has CDR1 SNHLY and CDR2 FYNNEI. The CDR3 sequence: CATGTKDGYTF. The CDR3 DNA follows: TGTGCCACCGGGACGAAGGATGGCTACACCTTC. The whole variable domain, remainder taken from reference TRBV2 and TRBJ1-2, is EPEVTQTPSHQVTQMGQEVILRCVPISNHLYFYWYRQILGQKVEFLVSFYNNEISEKSEIFDDQFSVERPDGSNFTLKIRSTKLEDSAMYFCATGTKDGYTFGSGTRLTVV.

This clone came up a few times. This rearrangement joins TRBV6-1 to TRBJ2-7; 14 bases agree with TRBD2. The germline V gene has CDR1 MNHNS and CDR2 SASEGT. The length of the CDR3 is 17 residues. V gave up 3 bases and J gave up 0 bases; unmatched junction bases: 4. The CDR3 nucleotides are TGTGCCAGCAGTGAGGAGACTAGCGGGGGGGACTCCTACGAGCAGTACTTC. This gives the protein CASSEETSGGDSYEQYF.

The rearrangement links TRBV5-6 to TRBJ2-7; 7 nucleotides line up with TRBD1. The J segment lost 5 bases and the V segment lost 3 bases, leaving 11 bases of the junction unmatched. Germline-derived CDR1 and CDR2 are SGHDT and YYEEEE. The CDR3 is made up of 15 amino acids. Here the CDR3 reads CASSSWTGFTDEQYF. CDR3 nucleotides: TGTGCCAGCAGCTCCTGGACAGGATTTACGGACGAGCAGTACTTC.

In its sample, this clone was seen a few times. The CDR3 DNA is TGTGCCAGCAGTCCGTCAGGGGGGTCCTACGAGCAGTACTTC. Protein product: CASSPSGGSYEQYF. This sequence joins TRBV27 and TRBJ2-7; D is perhaps TRBD1 (7 bases). The CDR3 is 14 amino acids. Germline V gene sequence: CDR1 MNHEY, CDR2 SMNVEV (reference sequence). The ends were cut back, 5 bases at V and 1 base at J, with 12 bases in the middle.

The chain is built from TRBV30 and TRBJ1-2; 10 bases map to TRBD1. CDR1 is GTSNPN, CDR2 SVGIG, per germline (reference sequence). Losses at the gene ends were 2 bases for V and 8 bases for J; bases not matched to a gene: 8. CDR3 length: 14 amino acids. The CDR3 spells CAWSQGQGIDGYTF. The CDR3 coding sequence is TGTGCCTGGAGTCAGGGACAGGGGATCGACGGCTACACCTTC. Full variable domain (remainder filled in from reference TRBV30 and TRBJ1-2): SQTIHQWPATLVQPVGSPLSLECTVEGTSNPNLYWYRQAAGRGLQLLFYSVGIGQISSEVPQNLSASRPQDRQFILSSKKLLLSDSGFYLCAWSQGQGIDGYTFGSGTRLTVV.

This chain links TRBV30 with TRBJ2-2; unclear D gene. CDR3 length: 16 residues. Trimming stripped 3 bases from V and 5 bases from J, with 19 bases between. From germline, CDR1 is GTSNPN and CDR2 SVGIG (reference sequence). DNA of the CDR3: TGTGCCTGGAGAACCCGCGAAGATTGGGGTACCGGGGAGCTGTTTTTT. Translated, it gives CAWRTREDWGTGELFF.

The chain combines TRBV6-1 with TRBJ2-1, with D possibly being TRBD2 (5 bases). Deletions cut 3 bases from V and 4 bases from J, with 13 bases between. The CDR3 consists of 15 residues. Looked up from germline, CDR1 is MNHNS and CDR2 is SASEGT. This chain's CDR3 is CASSDGLAIYNEQFF. In DNA form, the CDR3 reads TGTGCCAGCAGTGATGGGCTAGCCATTTACAATGAGCAGTTCTTC.

The genes are TRBV29-1 and TRBJ2-1; 9 nucleotides align to TRBD2. The V gene end was trimmed by 0 bases and the J gene end by 9 bases; junction bases not matched to a gene: 9. Germline CDR1 is SQVTM and CDR2 is ANQGSEA. The CDR3 contains 15 residues. CDR3 nucleotides: TGCAGCGTTGAAGATCAAGGCGGGAGGGCCCTTGAGCAGTTCTTC. The encoded protein is CSVEDQGGRALEQFF.

The chain recombines TRBV5-4 with TRBJ2-5; D not resolved. With 4 bases removed from V and 5 bases from J, the gap between germline ends came to 15 bases. Germline CDR1 SGHNT, CDR2 YYREEE (reference sequence). The CDR3 is 14 amino acids. The CDR3 sequence: CASSLGSQKETQYF. CDR3 nucleotides: TGTGCCAGCAGCCTCGGATCCCAGAAGGAGACCCAGTACTTC.

The chain recombines TRBV28 with TRBJ2-3; TRBD2 agrees at 10 bases. V was pared by 2 bases and J by 3 bases, with 2 bases of the junction left unmatched. Germline lookup yields CDR1 MDHEN and CDR2 SYDVKM. The CDR3 length is 15 residues. The CDR3 DNA is TGTGCCAGCAGTTTAGGTAGCGGGGGGACAGATACGCAGTATTTT. The encoded protein is CASSLGSGGTDTQYF.

The chain uses TRBV10-3 and TRBJ1-4; D remains ambiguous. The CDR3 covers 12 residues. With 3 bases removed from V and 7 bases from J, the gap between germline ends came to 6 bases. In germline, CDR1 is ENHRY, CDR2 SYGVKD. The CDR3 nucleotides read TGTGCCATCAGTGATATGTCTGAAAAACTGTTTTTT. This translates into CAISDMSEKLFF.

The chain carries TRBV18 and TRBJ2-2; maybe TRBD2 (5 bases). The CDR3 is 15 residues long. Germline V gene data show CDR1 as KGHSH and CDR2 as LQKENI. Trimming took off 1 base at V and 6 bases at J, with 12 bases between the two ends. The CDR3 region has the DNA TGTGCCAGCTCACCACAGGGAGCGTCCCCCGGGGAGCTGTTTTTT. Translating gives CASSPQGASPGELFF.

The genes are TRBV6-5 and TRBJ1-2; D is undetermined. The CDR3 runs to 14 residues. The V and J ends lost 2 bases and 6 bases respectively, with 13 bases between them. CDR1 and CDR2 (germline): MNHEY, SVGAGI. Here the CDR3 DNA reads TGTGCCAGCAGTTACCAACCCCAGGAGGATGGCTACACCTTC. It codes for CASSYQPQEDGYTF.

V and J are TRBV7-9 and TRBJ2-7; D remains ambiguous. V lost 8 bases and J lost 3, with 8 bases in between. Germline assignment: CDR1 SEHNR and CDR2 FQNEAQ (reference sequence). The CDR3 runs to 11 residues. Written as DNA, the CDR3 is TGTGCCAGCGGGTCCGACTACGAGCAGTACTTC. This sequence encodes CASGSDYEQYF. Using reference TRBV7-9 and TRBJ2-7 for the parts outside the CDR3, the full variable domain is DTGVSQNPRHKITKRGQNVTFRCDPISEHNRLYWYRQTLGQGPEFLTYFQNEAQLEKSRLLSDRFSAERPKGSFSTLEIQRTEQGDSAMYLCASGSDYEQYFGPGTRLTVT.